The T cell receptor (beta chain) described here comes from a study of technical replicates of blood from several donors. V shed 2 bases and J shed 2 bases, with 16 bases lying between them. CDR3 length: 18 amino acids. CDR1 and CDR2 from the germline V gene are LGHNA and YNFKEQ. This table comes from immunoSEQ multiplex PCR, and its TCRdb copy is limited to in-frame clones, with some not included. The table includes approximately 87,000 clones, 90% to 95% detected once. The chain is built from TRBV4-2 and TRBJ2-6; possible D gene TRBD2, 5 bases. The specimen sequenced was T cells isolated from PBMCs. This receptor was obtained from a human donor in good health. The CDR3 sequence: CASSQKSGSLTGANVLTF. The CDR3 DNA is TGTGCCAGCAGCCAAAAATCGGGGAGTCTAACTGGGGCCAACGTCCTGACTTTC.